The rows below give T cell receptor beta chains drawn from one sample of a study of T cell responses to AZD1222 COVID-19 vaccine. Profiling relied on immunoSEQ multiplex PCR, and the TCRdb table lists in-frame clones only, not all of them. Among some 130,000 clones listed, about 92% were seen once. Here the sequenced sample was peripheral blood, taken on day 0 of AZD1222 vaccination. The receptor source for this set is an adult in good health. CDR3s include the opening cysteine and the closing phenylalanine or tryptophan. D genes are given only for firm matches. Size is omitted from some rows. Given values are once, few, many or a class for expanded clones.

clone_size	d_call	j_call	v_call	cdr3_aa	cdr3_nt
NA	NA	TRBJ2-1	TRBV7-2	CASSSRRSPTFSVHNEQFF	TGTGCCAGCAGCTCAAGACGGTCCCCCACCTTTAGTGTCCACAATGAGCAGTTCTTC
NA	TRBD2	TRBJ2-7	TRBV6-1	CASSELSGGAEEQYF	TGTGCCAGCAGTGAACTTAGCGGGGGGGCCGAAGAGCAGTACTTC
NA	NA	TRBJ2-5	TRBV4-1	CASSQDRGTQYF	TGCGCCAGCAGCCAAGATAGAGGGACCCAGTACTTC
once	NA	TRBJ2-5	TRBV19	CASSIMGGETQYF	TGTGCCAGTAGTATCATGGGAGGTGAGACCCAGTACTTC
NA	NA	TRBJ2-7	TRBV6-2/TRBV6-3	CASSYLPPVGSEQYF	TGTGCCAGCAGTTACTTACCTCCAGTAGGCAGCGAGCAGTACTTC
once	NA	TRBJ2-6	TRBV5-5	CASSFFGSTGANVLTF	TGTGCCAGCAGCTTTTTCGGTTCCACTGGGGCCAACGTCCTGACTTTC
NA	NA	TRBJ1-2	TRBV7-8	CASSPNIPEDDGYTF	TGTGCCAGCAGCCCAAACATCCCAGAGGATGATGGCTACACCTTC
NA	TRBD2	TRBJ2-2	TRBV6-2/TRBV6-3	CASSYPGTSGVVGELFF	TGTGCCAGCAGTTACCCAGGGACTAGCGGGGTCGTCGGGGAGCTGTTTTTT
NA	NA	TRBJ2-3	TRBV19	CASPGDTQYF	TGTGCCAGTCCGGGCGATACGCAGTATTTT
few	NA	TRBJ1-2	TRBV5-3	CARSSGQYGYTF	TGTGCCAGAAGCTCGGGACAATATGGCTACACCTTC
NA	TRBD1	TRBJ2-5	TRBV28	CASSGTAQETQYF	TGTGCCAGCAGCGGGACAGCCCAAGAGACCCAGTACTTC
NA	TRBD2	TRBJ2-4	TRBV19	CASTESGGRGKNIQYF	TGTGCCAGCACCGAATCGGGGGGGCGTGGCAAAAACATTCAGTACTTC
NA	TRBD1	TRBJ2-3	TRBV29-1	CSVVTGGRADTQYF	TGCAGCGTCGTGACAGGGGGACGGGCAGATACGCAGTATTTT
NA	TRBD1	TRBJ2-2	TRBV19	CASRTGSRSTGELFF	TGTGCCAGTAGGACAGGGAGTCGGAGCACCGGGGAGCTGTTTTTT
NA	NA	TRBJ2-7	TRBV19	CASTPRWGYYEQYF	TGTGCCAGTACCCCGCGGTGGGGCTACTACGAGCAGTACTTC
NA	NA	TRBJ2-1	TRBV2	CASSQDGYNEQFF	TGTGCCAGCAGCCAGGACGGATACAATGAGCAGTTCTTC
NA	TRBD1	TRBJ1-6	TRBV18	CASSPRQGNSPLHF	TGTGCCAGCTCACCGCGACAGGGCAATTCACCCCTCCACTTT
NA	NA	TRBJ1-2	TRBV13	CASSLFLSAGDGYTF	TGTGCCAGCAGCTTGTTCCTCTCCGCAGGGGACGGCTACACCTTC
NA	NA	TRBJ1-1	TRBV28	CASGTGFTEAFF	TGTGCCAGTGGAACAGGGTTCACTGAAGCTTTCTTT
NA	NA	TRBJ2-5	TRBV29-1	CSVEGAEGWVYQETQYF	TGCAGCGTTGAAGGAGCCGAGGGGTGGGTGTACCAAGAGACCCAGTACTTC
NA	NA	TRBJ2-1	TRBV11-3	CASSLYARSYNEQFF	TGTGCCAGCAGCTTATATGCACGTTCCTACAATGAGCAGTTCTTC
NA	TRBD1	TRBJ1-2	TRBV11-3	CASSLGGQGAGYGYTF	TGTGCCAGCAGCTTAGGAGGCCAGGGGGCTGGCTATGGCTACACCTTC
medium-sized	TRBD2	TRBJ2-1	TRBV4-3	CASSQELAGGRYNEQFF	TGCGCCAGCAGCCAAGAACTAGCGGGGGGACGGTACAATGAGCAGTTCTTC
once	TRBD1	TRBJ1-1	TRBV10-3	CAVGQGITEAFF	TGTGCCGTCGGACAGGGGATCACTGAAGCTTTCTTT
NA	NA	TRBJ2-5	TRBV7-2	CASSLRFRETQYF	TGTGCCAGCAGCTTACGTTTTCGGGAGACCCAGTACTTC
NA	NA	TRBJ1-3	TRBV28	CASSRWGSGNTIYF	TGTGCCAGCAGTAGGTGGGGCTCTGGAAACACCATATATTTT
NA	NA	TRBJ1-1	TRBV9	CASSVGTRVGGMNTEAFF	TGTGCCAGCAGCGTAGGTACCAGGGTAGGAGGGATGAACACTGAAGCTTTCTTT
NA	NA	TRBJ1-5	TRBV15	CATSRVADSRLSNQPQHF	TGTGCCACCAGCAGAGTGGCGGACTCCAGGCTTAGCAATCAGCCCCAGCATTTT
few	TRBD2	TRBJ2-4	TRBV7-8	CASSLSSGGLIAKNIQYF	TGTGCCAGCAGCTTATCCAGCGGGGGACTAATAGCCAAAAACATTCAGTACTTC
NA	NA	TRBJ1-1	TRBV18	CASSPTMNTEAFF	TGTGCCAGCTCACCCACAATGAACACTGAAGCTTTCTTT
NA	NA	TRBJ2-7	TRBV4-1	CASSYDISYEQYF	TGCGCCAGCAGCTACGACATTTCCTACGAGCAGTACTTC
NA	NA	TRBJ2-7	TRBV6-5	CAIRGTGNYEQYF	TGTGCCATCAGGGGGACTGGGAACTACGAGCAGTACTTC
NA	NA	TRBJ1-1	TRBV19	CASSFNRRGPEAFF	TGTGCCAGTAGTTTCAATCGGAGGGGCCCTGAAGCTTTCTTT